This T cell receptor (beta chain) was recorded in a study of PD-L1 blockade in urothelial cancer (dated by TCRdb to the late 2010s). Concerning the study at large: Therapy was started in 2014 for all patients, and atezolizumab 1,200 mg was administered intravenously every 3 weeks. Pretreatment tumor samples, along with matched peripheral blood collected serially before and after atezolizumab treatment, underwent TCR sequencing. Some 30 patients had pretreatment blood TCR-seq, around 25 had at least one posttreatment blood collection, and around 25 had tumor TCR-seq. Durable clinical benefit was achieved by nine patients and was not achieved by 20 patients. Durable clinical benefit was defined as a progression-free survival longer than 6 months, and TCR features were additionally tested against progression-free survival and overall survival. Twenty-five of 29 patients were males with bladder-origin urothelial cancer, and about two thirds of the roughly 30 reported a prior smoking history. Somatic, immune and clinical correlates of response to PD-L1 blockade with atezolizumab in urothelial cancer were the focus of an exploratory multi-omic analysis. Patients had an ECOG performance status of 0 or 1 and had received between 0 and 3 prior chemotherapy regimens. In the same patients, pretreatment tumors underwent whole exome sequencing and RNA sequencing in addition to TCR sequencing. A median of roughly 140,000 T cells and 80,000 to 95,000 unique TCRs was obtained from blood samples, and a median clonality of about 0.08 was observed. Blood samples were analyzed at two time points: 3 weeks after treatment start (second dose) and 6 weeks after treatment start.

What the authors observed across the whole study: Because the sample size was small (n ≈ 30) and many exploratory analyses were performed, the results are intended to be hypothesis-generating. Improved progression-free and overall survival was associated with having pretreatment peripheral blood TCR clonality below the median. Greater expansion of tumor-associated TCR clones in peripheral blood 3 weeks after the start of treatment was observed in patients with durable benefit (n of about 20, p = 0.022).

The time point label, read with the paper, signifies: pretreatment peripheral blood. A cohort of 25 to 35 patients with locally advanced or metastatic urothelial carcinoma, treated at Memorial Sloan Kettering on a trial protocol, was included. Peripheral blood mononuclear cells were collected pretreatment and during treatment, at between 1 and 8 total time points per patient. The Qiagen DNeasy Blood extraction kit was used to purify genomic DNA from total PBMCs and from tumor samples. PBMCs were collected pretreatment and during treatment and were isolated and stored as previously described. On this clone: This receptor's antigen is unknown. Per-base qualities were not stored, and no clone one base away is much larger.

The germline V end is reduced by 6 bases and the J end by 2 bases; junction bases left unmatched: 2. The CDR3 spans 13 residues, from the cysteine through the phenylalanine. Only the CDR3 DNA is retained, 39 bases long and in frame from the first base. The germline V gene encodes CDR1 WSHSY and CDR2 SAAADI. Synthetic TCR analog templates were spiked into each PCR so that absolute template abundance could be estimated from read counts. The immunoSEQ assay used bias-controlled V and J gene primers to amplify TCRbeta CDR3 regions from genomic DNA. Sequencing of rearranged TCRbeta segments was performed at approximately 20X coverage. Under the source paper's analysis protocol: Sequencing errors were corrected by clustering and CDR3s were annotated against IMGT to assign V, D and J genes. Only productive TCRbeta rearrangements were used in downstream analyses, excluding out-of-frame or stop-codon sequences. To compute clonality, Shannon entropy was normalized by the log of the number of unique productive sequences and then subtracted from one. Fisher's exact test with Benjamini-Hochberg correction, at a threshold of adjusted p below 0.01, was used to find clones that differed between time points or between blood and tumor. TCRdb's version of the immuneACCESS table is confined to in-frame rearrangements and falls short of the full clone set. An unresolved V gene accounts for under half of the shortfall where checked; the remainder is of unknown origin. V and J calls and clone size are as listed in that table; D and trimming were resolved from the DNA. A total of about 95,000 clones appear in this sample, 87% of them only once. The ten most abundant clones make up 2% of the sample.

The rearrangement combines TRBV10-2 with TRBJ1-1; TRBD1 lines up with 8 middle nucleotides. This receptor was identified in a man aged 55 to 70 with urothelial cancer. The input for sequencing was PBMCs, taken around atezolizumab (anti-PD-L1) treatment. The encoded CDR3 is CASSAGGNTEAFF. The DNA is as follows: TGCGCCAGCAGCGCAGGGGGCAACACTGAAGCTTTCTTT.